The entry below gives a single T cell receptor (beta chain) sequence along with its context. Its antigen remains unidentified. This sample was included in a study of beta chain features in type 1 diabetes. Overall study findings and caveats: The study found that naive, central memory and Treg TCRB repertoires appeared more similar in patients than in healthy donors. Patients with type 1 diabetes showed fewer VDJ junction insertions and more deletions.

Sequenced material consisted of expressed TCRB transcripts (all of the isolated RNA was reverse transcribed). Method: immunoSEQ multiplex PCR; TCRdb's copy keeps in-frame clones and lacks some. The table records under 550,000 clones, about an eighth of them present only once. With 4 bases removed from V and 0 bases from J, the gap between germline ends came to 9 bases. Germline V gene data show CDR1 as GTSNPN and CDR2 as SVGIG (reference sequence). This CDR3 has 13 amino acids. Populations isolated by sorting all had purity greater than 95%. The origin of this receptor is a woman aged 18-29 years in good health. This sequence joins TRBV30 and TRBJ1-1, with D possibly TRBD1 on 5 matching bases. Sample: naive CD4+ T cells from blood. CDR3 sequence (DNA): TGTGCCTGGACGGGACGCCTGAACACTGAAGCTTTCTTT. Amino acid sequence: CAWTGRLNTEAFF.